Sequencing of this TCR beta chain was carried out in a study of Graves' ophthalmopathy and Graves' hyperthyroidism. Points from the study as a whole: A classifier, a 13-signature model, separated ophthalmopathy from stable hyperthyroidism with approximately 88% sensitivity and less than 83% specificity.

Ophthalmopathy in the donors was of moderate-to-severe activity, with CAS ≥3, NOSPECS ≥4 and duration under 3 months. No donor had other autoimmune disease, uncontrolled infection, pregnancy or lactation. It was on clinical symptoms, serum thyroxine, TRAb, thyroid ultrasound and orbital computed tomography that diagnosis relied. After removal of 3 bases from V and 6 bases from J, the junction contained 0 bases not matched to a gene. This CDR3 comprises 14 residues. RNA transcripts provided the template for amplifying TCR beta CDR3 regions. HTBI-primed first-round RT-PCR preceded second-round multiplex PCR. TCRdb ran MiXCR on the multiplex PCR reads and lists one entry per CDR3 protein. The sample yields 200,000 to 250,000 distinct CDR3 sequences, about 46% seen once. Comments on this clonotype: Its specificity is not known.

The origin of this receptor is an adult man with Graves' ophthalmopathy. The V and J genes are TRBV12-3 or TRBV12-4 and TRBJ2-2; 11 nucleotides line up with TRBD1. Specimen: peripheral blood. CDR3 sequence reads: CASSLGQGAGELFF. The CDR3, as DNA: TGTGCCAGCAGTTTGGGACAGGGGGCCGGGGAGCTGTTTTTT.